The 31 T cell receptor beta chains given below trace back to one sample, sequenced in a study of blood T cell repertoires in COVID-19. TCRdb's copy holds only in-frame clones and misses some; the assay was immunoSEQ multiplex PCR. The sample shows around 150,000 clones, approximately 81% of them seen only once. Input material: peripheral blood. These TCRs come from a woman in her fifties or sixties with COVID-19, enrolled during active disease.

This chain links TRBV7-9 with TRBJ1-2, with 8 positions matching TRBD1. The trim removed 2 bases at V and 7 bases at J, leaving 9 bases unmatched. Germline values: CDR1 SEHNR, CDR2 FQNEAQ (reference sequence). The CDR3 consists of 15 residues. The CDR3 bases are TGTGCCAGCAGCTTAAGGTCCGTCAGGGGGCTTGGCTACACCTTC. It is translated as CASSLRSVRGLGYTF.

The chain joins TRBV15 to TRBJ1-2; D may be TRBD1 (6 bases). Trimming removed 1 base at V and 2 bases at J, with 8 bases between. Germline CDR1 reads LNHNV; CDR2 reads YYDKDF (reference sequence). This CDR3 region has 14 residues. In DNA form, the CDR3 reads TGTGCCACCAGCAGAGGCGGGGGCAACTATGGCTACACCTTC. It codes for CATSRGGGNYGYTF. The full variable domain, rest sourced from reference TRBV15 and TRBJ1-2, is DAMVIQNPRYQVTQFGKPVTLSCSQTLNHNVMYWYQQKSSQAPKLLFHYYDKDFNNEADTPDNFQSRRPNTSFCFLDIRSPGLGDTAMYLCATSRGGGNYGYTFGSGTRLTVV.

The chain combines TRBV6-2 or TRBV6-3 with TRBJ1-1; D remains unclear. Germline V gene lookup returns CDR1 MNHEY and CDR2 SVGEGT. The V end was cut by 2 bases, the J end by 2 bases, with 15 bases between. The CDR3 sequence is 16 residues long. The chain's CDR3 is CASSYRREDRNTEAFF. The CDR3 nucleotides read TGTGCCAGCAGTTACCGAAGGGAGGACCGAAACACTGAAGCTTTCTTT.

V is TRBV5-6 and J is TRBJ1-6; 7 bases map to TRBD1. The V gene end was trimmed by 4 bases and the J gene end by 10 bases; junction bases not matched to a gene: 11. The V gene's germline CDR1 is SGHDT and CDR2 YYEEEE. CDR3 length equals 15 residues. CDR3 region: CASSPQGRNSSPLHF. The DNA for the CDR3 is TGTGCCAGCAGCCCACAGGGGCGGAATTCCTCACCCCTCCACTTT.

J is TRBJ1-6 and V is TRBV7-8; D uncertain. The CDR3 extends over 15 amino acids. The germline V gene encodes CDR1 SGHVS and CDR2 FQNEAQ. V shed 3 bases and J shed 8 bases, with 14 bases lying between them. CDR3 DNA: TGTGCCAGCAGCTTCGGCCAGGCTTGGGATTCACCCCTCCACTTT. As protein: CASSFGQAWDSPLHF.

The rearrangement joins TRBV5-1 to TRBJ1-2; D is unclear. The length of the CDR3 is 15 residues. V lost 5 bases, J lost 0 bases, and 14 bases lay in between. Germline CDR1 is SGHRS and CDR2 is YFSETQ. DNA of the CDR3: TGCGCCAGCAGTAGCGGCCGGGAGCCTAACTATGGCTACACCTTC. This encodes CASSSGREPNYGYTF. The full variable domain, rest sourced from reference TRBV5-1 and TRBJ1-2, is KAGVTQTPRYLIKTRGQQVTLSCSPISGHRSVSWYQQTPGQGLQFLFEYFSETQRNKGNFPGRFSGRQFSNSRSEMNVSTLELGDSALYLCASSSGREPNYGYTFGSGTRLTVV.

The chain employs TRBV18 and TRBJ2-5; possible D gene TRBD1, 5 bases. The CDR3 covers 14 residues. Trimming stripped 3 bases from V and 5 bases from J, with 13 bases between. Germline CDR1 and CDR2: KGHSH and LQKENI. As DNA, the CDR3 is TGTGCCAGCTCACCGCAGGGTGTAAAGGAGACCCAGTACTTC. Translated, it gives CASSPQGVKETQYF. Drawing the rest from reference TRBV18 and TRBJ2-5, the complete variable domain is NAGVMQNPRHLVRRRGQEARLRCSPMKGHSHVYWYRQLPEEGLKFMVYLQKENIIDESGMPKERFSAEFPKEGPSILRIQQVVRGDSAAYFCASSPQGVKETQYFGPGTRLLVL.

This clone came up once. The rearrangement uses TRBV6-5 and TRBJ1-2, with a weak D call TRBD1 (6 bases). The germline CDR1 and CDR2 sequences are MNHEY and SVGAGI. The CDR3 totals 13 residues. V was cut by 7 bases and J by 7 bases, with 16 bases left in between. In DNA, the CDR3 is TGTGCCAGCACTATCCCAGGGGTAGGTGGCTACACCTTC. Its protein is CASTIPGVGGYTF.

This clone was recorded a few times. This rearrangement joins TRBV18 to TRBJ1-5; perhaps TRBD1 as D (5 bases). This CDR3 is 15 amino acids long. Germline loops: CDR1 KGHSH, CDR2 LQKENI. Trimming pared 2 bases from V and 5 bases from J, leaving 13 bases between. The CDR3 sequence is CASSPGAGTYQPQHF. In DNA, the CDR3 is TGTGCCAGCTCACCAGGGGCGGGGACCTATCAGCCCCAGCATTTT.

The chain couples TRBV7-6 to TRBJ1-6; TRBD1 matches at 7 bases. The CDR3 covers 14 residues. Looked up from germline, CDR1 is SGHVS and CDR2 is FNYEAQ. J was trimmed by 7 bases and V by 5 bases; bases with no gene match: 5. CDR3 in DNA: TGTGCCAGCAGCAGACCGGGACAGAATTCACCCCTCCACTTT. Its protein product is CASSRPGQNSPLHF.

The V and J genes are TRBV2 and TRBJ2-3; D perhaps matches TRBD1 (5 bases). V was trimmed by 10 bases and J by 2 bases, leaving 19 bases between them. The CDR3 loop spans 15 amino acids. CDR1 SNHLY and CDR2 FYNNEI come from the germline V gene. The CDR3 loop is CATKGSQPSTDTQYF. CDR3 bases: TGTGCCACTAAGGGGTCCCAGCCTTCCACAGATACGCAGTATTTT. Together with reference TRBV2 and TRBJ2-3, the CDR3 gives the full variable domain: EPEVTQTPSHQVTQMGQEVILRCVPISNHLYFYWYRQILGQKVEFLVSFYNNEISEKSEIFDDQFSVERPDGSNFTLKIRSTKLEDSAMYFCATKGSQPSTDTQYFGPGTRLTVL.

This clone turned up a few times. The chain carries TRBV19 and TRBJ2-2, with TRBD1 identical over 8 bases. The CDR3 extends over 14 amino acids. Germline CDR1 is LNHDA and CDR2 is SQIVND (reference sequence). V lost 6 bases and J lost 4; bases outside the gene matches: 4. CDR3 nucleotides: TGTGCCAGTAGGGACAGGGCTGGCACCGGGGAGCTGTTTTTT. Its protein is CASRDRAGTGELFF.

This clone was recorded once. This chain joins TRBV6-5 and TRBJ2-7; 12 bases line up with TRBD2. Germline CDR1 and CDR2: MNHEY and SVGAGI. J lost 6 bases, V lost 6 bases, and 6 bases had no gene match. The CDR3 sequence is 14 residues long. CDR3 nucleotides: TGTGCCAGCAGACCGGGACTAGCGGGCGGCGAGCAGTACTTC. This gives the protein CASRPGLAGGEQYF.

The chain recombines TRBV5-1 with TRBJ2-3; unclear D gene. Deletions cut 0 bases from V and 5 bases from J, with 7 bases between. The CDR3 runs 13 residues. The V gene's germline CDR1 is SGHRS and CDR2 YFSETQ. CDR3 DNA: TGCGCCAGCAGCTTGGAATCGGGAGATACGCAGTATTTT. Amino acid sequence: CASSLESGDTQYF.

This CDR3 is CASSGGREWDTQYF. The CDR3 DNA is TGTGCCAGCAGCGGCGGGCGGGAGTGGGATACGCAGTATTTT. The rearrangement joins TRBV7-3 to TRBJ2-3, with 7 bases matching TRBD2. Trimming at V came to 5 bases and at J to 6 bases, leaving 8 bases not matched to a gene. In germline, CDR1 is SGHTA, CDR2 FQGTGA. CDR3 length: 14 amino acids.

As regards this clone: Other DNA sequences from this sample encode an identical CDR3 as well. The V and J genes are TRBV6-5 and TRBJ1-5; the match to TRBD1 covers 7 bases. The CDR3 spans 12 residues. The germline V gene encodes CDR1 MNHEY and CDR2 SVGAGI. V was clipped by 6 bases and J by 7 bases; unmatched bases: 3. The CDR3 loop is CASRAGGQPQHF. The CDR3 DNA follows: TGTGCCAGCAGAGCAGGGGGGCAGCCCCAGCATTTT.

The chain employs TRBV4-1 and TRBJ1-1, with 8 positions matching TRBD1. V was pared by 3 bases and J by 1 base, with 4 bases of the junction left unmatched. This CDR3 is 15 amino acids long. Germline V gives CDR1 MGHRA, CDR2 YSYEKL. The CDR3 DNA follows: TGCGCCAGCAGCCAGACAGGGGTTCGGAACACTGAAGCTTTCTTT. It yields the protein CASSQTGVRNTEAFF.

The chain uses TRBV3-1 (or the pseudogene TRBV3-2) and TRBJ1-1; TRBD1 matches at 8 bases. The CDR3 spans 12 residues. The junction had 2 bases not matched to a gene; V was cut back by 4 bases and J by 7 bases. Germline V gives CDR1 LGHDT, CDR2 YNNKEL (reference sequence). The CDR3 sequence: CASSRTGSEAFF. Here the CDR3 DNA reads TGTGCCAGCAGCCGGACAGGGAGTGAAGCTTTCTTT.

This clone was seen once. The J gene is TRBJ1-1, the V gene TRBV14; 7 positions agree with TRBD1. From germline, CDR1 is SGHDN and CDR2 FVKESK. V lost 5 bases to trimming and J lost 7 bases; unmatched junction nucleotides: 10. The CDR3 contains 14 residues. This CDR3 is CASSTAVRDSEAFF. Written as DNA, the CDR3 is TGTGCCAGCAGCACGGCGGTCCGGGACAGTGAAGCTTTCTTT.

J is TRBJ1-1 and V is TRBV7-3; D call uncertain. With 5 bases removed from V and 1 base from J, the gap between germline ends came to 11 bases. Germline V lookup: CDR1 SGHTA, CDR2 FQGTGA. The CDR3 covers 14 residues. The CDR3 loop is CASSRRPGNTEAFF. DNA for the CDR3: TGTGCCAGCAGCCGTCGACCGGGGAACACTGAAGCTTTCTTT.

The rearrangement links TRBV27 to TRBJ2-2; TRBD2 matches 13 bases. Germline values: CDR1 MNHEY, CDR2 SMNVEV (reference sequence). The CDR3 length is 17 residues. With 6 bases clipped from V and 7 bases from J, the junction kept 11 bases outside the gene matches. CDR3 region: CASSPTSGRAESGELFF. CDR3 DNA: TGTGCCAGCAGCCCAACTAGCGGGAGGGCCGAGAGCGGGGAGCTGTTTTTT.

This clone was counted a few times. The genes are TRBV5-4 and TRBJ1-4; D possibly corresponds to TRBD1 (5 bases). This CDR3 spans 15 amino acids. Trimming shortened V by 1 base and J by 2 bases, and 9 bases separated the two germline ends. Germline CDR1 and CDR2: SGHNT and YYREEE (reference sequence). Written as DNA, the CDR3 is TGTGCCAGCAGCTTGAGGGGTGGTACTAATGAAAAACTGTTTTTT. Translated, it gives CASSLRGGTNEKLFF.

This sequence joins TRBV18 and TRBJ2-1, with D possibly TRBD1 on 6 matching bases. Trimming removed 4 bases from V and 5 bases from J, with 6 bases in between. The V gene's germline CDR1 is KGHSH and CDR2 LQKENI. The CDR3 totals 12 residues. CDR3 DNA: TGTGCCAGCTCACGACAGGACAATGAGCAGTTCTTC. Its protein product is CASSRQDNEQFF.

This chain links TRBV20-1 with TRBJ1-2, with D unclear. Trimming took off 3 bases at V and 0 bases at J, with 11 bases between the two ends. The CDR3 runs to 14 residues. The germline V gene encodes CDR1 DFQATT and CDR2 SNEGSKA (reference sequence). The CDR3 DNA follows: TGCAGTGCTAGTGAACAGCAGACTAACTATGGCTACACCTTC. This encodes CSASEQQTNYGYTF.

J is TRBJ2-7 and V is TRBV6-5; 9 bases match TRBD1. The V gene's germline CDR1 is MNHEY and CDR2 SVGAGI. With V trimmed by 2 bases and J by 6 bases, 5 bases remained unmatched. This CDR3 spans 14 amino acids. The CDR3 DNA reads as TGTGCCAGCAGTTACGGGACAGGGAAAGGCGAGCAGTACGTC. Residues: CASSYGTGKGEQYV.

The V gene is TRBV11-2, the J gene TRBJ1-6; 12 nucleotides align to TRBD1. V trimming: 5 bases; J trimming: 7 bases; junction bases outside the gene matches: 3. CDR1 and CDR2 (germline): SGHAT, FQNNGV. This CDR3 comprises 15 residues. The CDR3 spells CASSGTGGENSPLHF. In DNA form, the CDR3 reads TGTGCCAGCAGCGGGACAGGGGGCGAAAATTCACCCCTCCACTTT.

The rearrangement links TRBV11-2 to TRBJ1-5; perhaps TRBD1 as D (6 bases). This CDR3 comprises 14 residues. Germline V gene data show CDR1 as SGHAT and CDR2 as FQNNGV. V was trimmed by 4 bases and J by 0 bases, leaving 7 bases between them. CDR3 DNA: TGTGCCAGCAGCTCACAGGGTAGCAATCAGCCCCAGCATTTT. Translation gives CASSSQGSNQPQHF.

The sample holds one count of this clone. The chain employs TRBV7-9 and TRBJ2-6; weak D call: TRBD2 (5 bases). Germline loops: CDR1 SEHNR, CDR2 FQNEAQ (reference sequence). This CDR3 region has 17 residues. V lost 11 bases, J lost 0 bases, and 20 bases lay in between. CDR3 DNA: TGTGCCTTCACGGCGGTCCCTACTAGCTCTGGGGCCAACGTCCTGACTTTC. Translation gives CAFTAVPTSSGANVLTF.

The V and J genes are TRBV7-2 and TRBJ2-7, with a possible D match to TRBD2 (6 bases). The germline gives CDR1 SGHTA, CDR2 FQGNSA. The CDR3 extends over 15 amino acids. Trimming pared 4 bases from V and 0 bases from J, leaving 13 bases between. The CDR3 region has the DNA TGTGCCAGCAGCTCCACACACGGGAGCTCCTACGAGCAGTACTTC. Translated: CASSSTHGSSYEQYF.

The chain uses TRBV9 and TRBJ1-1; no firm D call. There are 15 residues in the CDR3. V lost 4 bases, J lost 1 base, and 14 bases lay in between. Germline CDR1 SGDLS, CDR2 YYNGEE. CDR3 sequence reads: CASSPLALKNTEAFF. The CDR3 DNA sequence: TGTGCCAGCAGCCCACTCGCCCTCAAGAACACTGAAGCTTTCTTT.

The genes are TRBV3-1 (or the pseudogene TRBV3-2) and TRBJ2-7, with TRBD2 matching over 7 bases. The V gene end was trimmed by 4 bases and the J gene end by 2 bases; junction bases not matched to a gene: 5. CDR1 is LGHDT and CDR2 is YNNKEL in the germline V gene (reference sequence). The CDR3 is 14 residues long. For the CDR3, the DNA is TGTGCCAGCAGCCTGACTAGCCGTACCTACGAGCAGTACTTC. This sequence encodes CASSLTSRTYEQYF.